This entry features one T cell receptor (beta chain) sequence. Its target is not known. Trimming took off 3 bases at V and 9 bases at J, with 19 bases between the two ends. The CDR3 covers 15 residues. Looked up from germline, CDR1 is MGHRA and CDR2 is YSYEKL. Tregs were sorted as CD4+CD25+CD127-/low cells. Semi-nested PCR with Nested Universal Primer A followed constant-region reverse priming of full-length variable regions. TCRdb reprocessed the 5' RACE reads with MiXCR, giving one entry per CDR3 protein. The table includes 10,000 to 12,000 distinct CDR3 sequences, 17% detected once. Regarding the study as a whole: Tumor-infiltrating Treg TCR alpha and beta sequences overlapped most with tumor naive CD4+ T cells, then blood naive. In terms of TCR gene usage, tumor memory CD4+ T cells clustered together with blood and lymph node memory CD4+ cells, as well as with lymph node naive CD4+ cells.

This clonotype originated in a female donor with breast cancer. Sequenced sample: Tregs sorted from a lymph node. This chain links TRBV4-1 with TRBJ2-3; possible D gene TRBD2, 6 bases. CDR3 in amino acids: CASSHPTGEEGTQYF. The CDR3 DNA sequence: TGCGCCAGCAGCCACCCGACGGGGGAGGAAGGAACGCAGTATTTT.